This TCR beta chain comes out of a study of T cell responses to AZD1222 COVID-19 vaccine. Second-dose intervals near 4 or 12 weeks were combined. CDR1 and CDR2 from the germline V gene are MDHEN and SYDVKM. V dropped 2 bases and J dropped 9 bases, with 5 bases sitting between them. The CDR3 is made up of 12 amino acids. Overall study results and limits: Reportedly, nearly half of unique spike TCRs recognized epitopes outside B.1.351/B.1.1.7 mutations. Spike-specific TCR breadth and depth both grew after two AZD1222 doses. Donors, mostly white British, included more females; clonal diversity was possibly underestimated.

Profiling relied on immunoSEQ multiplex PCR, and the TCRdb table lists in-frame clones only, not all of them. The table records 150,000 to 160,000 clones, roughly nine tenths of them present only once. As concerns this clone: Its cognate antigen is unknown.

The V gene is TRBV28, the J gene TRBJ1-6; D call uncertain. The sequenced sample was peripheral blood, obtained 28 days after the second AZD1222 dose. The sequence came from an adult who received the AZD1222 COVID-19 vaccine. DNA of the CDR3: TGTGCCAGCAGTTTACAGGTTTCACCCCTCCACTTT. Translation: CASSLQVSPLHF.